This passage covers 20 T cell receptor beta chains from one sample sequenced in a study of blood T cell repertoires in COVID-19. Method: immunoSEQ multiplex PCR; TCRdb's copy keeps in-frame clones and lacks some. The table records about 120,000 clones, over 65% of them present only once. Sequenced: peripheral blood. Source of these receptors: a man aged 30-40 years with acute or convalescent COVID-19.

The chain carries TRBV28 and TRBJ1-2, with 8 bases that match TRBD1. With V trimmed by 5 bases and J by 6 bases, 17 bases remained unmatched. CDR3 size: 17 residues. Germline CDR1 and CDR2: MDHEN and SYDVKM. The DNA of the CDR3 is TGTGCCAGCAGTACTCAGGCCCGTGGCGCAGGGGGCGATGGCTACACCTTC. Translation gives CASSTQARGAGGDGYTF.

The gene calls are TRBV11-2 and TRBJ2-3, with 8 bases matching TRBD2. CDR1 and CDR2 from the germline V gene are SGHAT and FQNNGV. There are 15 residues in the CDR3. V lost 5 bases and J lost 0; bases outside the gene matches: 4. CDR3 DNA sequence: TGTGCCAGCAGCCGCGGGAGGCATAGCACAGATACGCAGTATTTT. Its protein is CASSRGRHSTDTQYF.

V is TRBV6-2 or TRBV6-3 and J is TRBJ1-1; D ambiguous. This CDR3 spans 15 amino acids. Germline V gene data show CDR1 as MNHEY and CDR2 as SVGEGT. The germline V and J ends were trimmed by 2 bases and 3 bases, with 13 bases remaining between them. CDR3: CASSYRPLRDTEAFF. CDR3 nucleotide sequence: TGTGCCAGCAGTTACAGGCCACTGAGGGACACTGAAGCTTTCTTT.

This chain joins TRBV4-3 and TRBJ1-2; D may be TRBD1 (5 bases). CDR3 length: 14 residues. V was pared by 0 bases and J by 5 bases, with 10 bases between. In germline, CDR1 is LGHNA, CDR2 YSLEER. The DNA of the CDR3 is TGCGCCAGCAGCCAAGATCGACAGAGTTATGGCTACACCTTC. It is translated as CASSQDRQSYGYTF.

The CDR3 bases are TGCGCCAGCAGCAGAGGACAGGGAGCTAACTATGGCTACACCTTC. Residues: CASSRGQGANYGYTF. The rearrangement links TRBV5-1 to TRBJ1-2, with 8 bases fitting TRBD1. The germline V gene encodes CDR1 SGHRS and CDR2 YFSETQ. The CDR3 consists of 15 residues. Unmatched junction bases numbered 5, after V lost 4 bases and J lost 0 bases. Drawing the rest from reference TRBV5-1 and TRBJ1-2, the complete variable domain is KAGVTQTPRYLIKTRGQQVTLSCSPISGHRSVSWYQQTPGQGLQFLFEYFSETQRNKGNFPGRFSGRQFSNSRSEMNVSTLELGDSALYLCASSRGQGANYGYTFGSGTRLTVV.

This CDR3 reads CASSPYRTSPGNEQFF. The CDR3 nucleotides are TGTGCCAGCAGCCCCTACAGGACATCTCCAGGGAATGAGCAGTTCTTC. The chain links TRBV5-5 to TRBJ2-1; D may be TRBD1 (5 bases). V lost 4 bases to trimming and J lost 7 bases, with 21 bases between them. The CDR3 is 16 amino acids. The germline V gene has CDR1 SGHKS and CDR2 YYEKEE (reference sequence). The entire variable domain, with the rest obtained from reference TRBV5-5 and TRBJ2-1, is as follows: DAGVTQSPTHLIKTRGQQVTLRCSPISGHKSVSWYQQVLGQGPQFIFQYYEKEERGRGNFPDRFSARQFPNYSSELNVNALLLGDSALYLCASSPYRTSPGNEQFFGPGTRLTVL.

The chain combines TRBV21-1 with TRBJ1-2; the D call TRBD1 from the table was never checked on the DNA. TRBV21-1 is a listed pseudogene. CDR3 size: 17 residues. For the CDR3, the DNA is TGTGCCAGCGGCTCTAAGGGGGCGCAAACTGTGAACTATGGCTACACCTTC. This encodes CASGSKGAQTVNYGYTF.

J is TRBJ1-1 and V is TRBV6-5; 8 positions match TRBD1. V shed 6 bases and J 2 bases; nucleotides not matched to a gene: 5. CDR1 MNHEY and CDR2 SVGAGI come from the germline V gene. The CDR3 has 14 residues. CDR3 sequence: CASSVDRGNTEAFF. The CDR3 nucleotides are TGTGCCAGCAGCGTAGACAGGGGAAACACTGAAGCTTTCTTT.

The rearrangement uses TRBV5-5 and TRBJ1-5; D is ambiguous. CDR1 SGHKS and CDR2 YYEKEE come from the germline V gene (reference sequence). V was pared by 0 bases and J by 0 bases, with 7 bases between. The CDR3 totals 15 residues. The CDR3 spells CASSLADYSNQPQHF. The CDR3 region has the DNA TGTGCCAGCAGCTTGGCAGATTATAGCAATCAGCCCCAGCATTTT.

V usage is TRBV5-4 and J usage is TRBJ1-2; 8 bases are shared with TRBD1. The ends lost 2 bases at V and 4 bases at J; junction bases unmatched: 7. CDR1 and CDR2 (germline): SGHNT, YYREEE (reference sequence). The length of the CDR3 is 15 residues. CDR3 DNA: TGTGCCAGCAGCTTCCGGGACAGGATCCCCTATGGCTACACCTTC. This gives the protein CASSFRDRIPYGYTF.

The V gene is TRBV19, the J gene TRBJ2-6; TRBD1 might be the D (5 bases). The CDR3 extends over 16 amino acids. Germline assignment: CDR1 LNHDA and CDR2 SQIVND (reference sequence). V gave up 8 bases and J gave up 0 bases, with 14 bases separating them. Here the CDR3 reads CASRTPLGSGANVLTF. The CDR3, as DNA: TGTGCCAGTCGGACACCTCTAGGCTCTGGGGCCAACGTCCTGACTTTC. Full variable domain (outside the CDR3, taken from reference TRBV19 and TRBJ2-6): DGGITQSPKYLFRKEGQNVTLSCEQNLNHDAMYWYRQDPGQGLRLIYYSQIVNDFQKGDIAEGYSVSREKKESFPLTVTSAQKNPTAFYLCASRTPLGSGANVLTFGAGSRLTVL.

This chain joins TRBV9 and TRBJ2-1, with TRBD2 identical over 13 bases. V dropped 5 bases and J dropped 10; count of bases not matched to a gene: 9. Germline-derived CDR1 and CDR2 are SGDLS and YYNGEE. The CDR3 totals 15 residues. The CDR3 bases are TGTGCCAGCAGTGAAACTAGCGGGAGGGCCGAGGAGCAGTTCTTC. Protein sequence: CASSETSGRAEEQFF.

The chain links TRBV7-9 to TRBJ1-1, with TRBD1 identical over 10 bases. Losses at the gene ends were 5 bases for V and 6 bases for J; bases not matched to a gene: 6. The CDR3 spans 14 residues. In germline, CDR1 is SEHNR, CDR2 FQNEAQ (reference sequence). The CDR3 DNA follows: TGTGCCAGCAGCCGACAGGGGGCGCAGCCTGAAGCTTTCTTT. The encoded protein is CASSRQGAQPEAFF.

This clone appeared a single time. The rearrangement uses TRBV9 and TRBJ2-1; 8 bases are shared with TRBD2. V shed 3 bases, J shed 1 base, and the junction held 9 bases outside the gene matches. Per the germline V gene, CDR1 is SGDLS and CDR2 is YYNGEE. The CDR3 loop spans 17 amino acids. This CDR3 is CASSATDSGTSYNEQFF. CDR3 coding DNA: TGTGCCAGCAGCGCGACTGATAGCGGGACTTCCTACAATGAGCAGTTCTTC.

A few counts support this clone. V usage is TRBV3-1 (or the pseudogene TRBV3-2) and J usage is TRBJ1-1; 9 bases line up with TRBD1. This CDR3 has 16 amino acids. Germline V gives CDR1 LGHDT, CDR2 YNNKEL (reference sequence). J was trimmed by 1 base and V by 4 bases; bases with no gene match: 7. CDR3 sequence reads: CASSPGQGTWNTEAFF. The DNA of the CDR3 is TGTGCCAGCAGCCCGGGACAGGGAACGTGGAACACTGAAGCTTTCTTT.

This clone was found a few times. The chain employs TRBV19 and TRBJ1-1; 7 bases map to TRBD1. Germline V gives CDR1 LNHDA, CDR2 SQIVND (reference sequence). V gave up 4 bases and J gave up 3 bases; unmatched junction bases: 11. The CDR3 consists of 16 residues. This CDR3 is CASSKNRGRGDTEAFF. The DNA of the CDR3 is TGTGCCAGTAGTAAGAACAGGGGCCGCGGGGACACTGAAGCTTTCTTT.

A few counts support this clone. The V and J genes are TRBV10-3 and TRBJ1-1; tentative D call: TRBD1 (6 bases). The germline V and J ends were trimmed by 10 bases and 8 bases, with 14 bases remaining between them. This CDR3 contains 11 residues. Germline CDR1 and CDR2: ENHRY and SYGVKD. CDR3 loop: CATTSGAEAFF. The CDR3 DNA is TGTGCCACAACCTCAGGGGCCGAAGCTTTCTTT.

The rearrangement links TRBV6-5 to TRBJ1-2; D not certain. This CDR3 contains 13 residues. The germline CDR1 and CDR2 sequences are MNHEY and SVGAGI. V shed 6 bases and J shed 0 bases, with 8 bases lying between them. The CDR3 spells CASRPGSNYGYTF. CDR3 DNA sequence: TGTGCCAGCAGACCCGGGTCTAACTATGGCTACACCTTC.

The chain employs TRBV3-1 (or the pseudogene TRBV3-2) and TRBJ2-1; TRBD2 is a possible D gene (5 bases). The CDR3 sequence is 15 residues long. V was cut by 1 base and J by 9 bases, with 16 bases left in between. The germline gives CDR1 LGHDT, CDR2 YNNKEL (reference sequence). The CDR3 DNA reads as TGTGCCAGCAGCCAAGCGGGAATGAGTGCGCTTGAGCAGTTCTTC. Amino acids: CASSQAGMSALEQFF.

The chain couples TRBV15 to TRBJ1-5; maybe TRBD1 (6 bases). Trimming took 5 bases from V and 7 from J, leaving 12 bases between them. Germline loops: CDR1 LNHNV, CDR2 YYDKDF (reference sequence). This CDR3 contains 13 residues. CDR3 sequence (DNA): TGTGCCACCAGCGTAGACAGGACCCAGCCCCAGCATTTT. Translated: CATSVDRTQPQHF.